Shown below are 7 T cell receptor beta chains from a single sample sequenced in a study of T cell repertoires in cytomegalovirus infection. TCRdb reprocessed the reads with MiXCR, giving one entry per CDR3 protein. In the table there are fewer than 200,000 distinct CDR3 sequences, 15% to 20% of which are singletons. The sample comprised PBMCs. The origin of the receptors is a human donor in good health (CMV status not recorded). Some clones in this sample may be carry-over from other donors' samples.

This clonotype was counted between two and nine times. V and J are TRBV24-1 and TRBJ2-3; weak D call: TRBD2 (6 bases). Germline lookup yields CDR1 KGHDR and CDR2 SFDVKD. Trimming stripped 1 base from V and 1 base from J, with 11 bases between. The CDR3 is 16 residues long. The CDR3 DNA follows: TGTGCCACCAGTGATTTTACGGGAGTCGGCACAGATACGCAGTATTTT. It encodes CATSDFTGVGTDTQYF.

This clonotype was detected ten times or more. The chain is built from TRBV28 and TRBJ1-4, with a possible D match to TRBD1 (5 bases). Germline V gives CDR1 MDHEN, CDR2 SYDVKM. V lost 9 bases to trimming and J lost 1 base, with 12 bases between them. The CDR3 totals 14 residues. The CDR3 DNA reads as TGTGCCAGTAGGGGACGGGTAACTAATGAAAAACTGTTTTTT. Residues: CASRGRVTNEKLFF.

This clonotype was detected ten times or more. The chain couples TRBV7-2 to TRBJ2-5; D perhaps matches TRBD2 (5 bases). The CDR3 contains 15 residues. V was shortened by 1 base and J by 5 bases, with 14 bases between the two germline ends. The germline V gene has CDR1 SGHTA and CDR2 FQGNSA. The DNA for the CDR3 is TGTGCCAGCAGCTTAGTGGAAGGCGGACTCGAGACCCAGTACTTC. Its translation is CASSLVEGGLETQYF.

Many counts were recorded for this clonotype. The chain links TRBV7-8 to TRBJ2-7, with 8 bases aligning to TRBD1. Germline assignment: CDR1 SGHVS and CDR2 FQNEAQ. The CDR3 is 12 amino acids. Germline trimming cut 5 bases from V and 5 bases from J; bases unmatched to any gene: 2. The CDR3 DNA sequence: TGTGCCAGCAGCGCGGACAGGGACGAGCAGTACTTC. Translating it yields CASSADRDEQYF. Full variable domain (missing parts from reference TRBV7-8 and TRBJ2-7): GAGVSQSPRYKVAKRGQDVALRCDPISGHVSLFWYQQALGQGPEFLTYFQNEAQLDKSGLPSDRFFAERPEGSVSTLKIQRTQQEDSAVYLCASSADRDEQYFGPGTRLTVT.

The table lists this clonotype with a few counts. The chain combines TRBV6-2 or TRBV6-3 with TRBJ2-7; 11 nucleotides match TRBD1. Germline values: CDR1 MNHEY, CDR2 SVGEGT. Trimming at V came to 8 bases and at J to 5 bases, leaving 17 bases not matched to a gene. This CDR3 is built from 17 residues. CDR3 nucleotide sequence: TGTGCCAGCGAGCCGGGACAGGGGGGAAAATTTAGCCACGAGCAGTACTTC. Encoded protein: CASEPGQGGKFSHEQYF.

This chain links TRBV5-4 with TRBJ2-1, with a weak D call TRBD2 (7 bases). The germline gives CDR1 SGHNT, CDR2 YYREEE (reference sequence). V was pared by 0 bases and J by 7 bases, with 14 bases between. The CDR3 sequence is 15 residues long. The CDR3 DNA reads as TGTGCCAGCAGCTTGGGGGGGGGGGCCTGGAATGAGCAGTTCTTC. It specifies CASSLGGGAWNEQFF.

The CDR3 spells CASSYGRVGGEQFF. CDR3 nucleotides: TGTGCCAGCAGTTACGGCAGGGTGGGAGGTGAGCAGTTCTTC. The rearrangement links TRBV6-2 or TRBV6-3 to TRBJ2-1, with D maybe TRBD2 (6 bases). This CDR3 has 14 residues. V lost 2 bases to trimming and J lost 9 bases, with 14 bases between them. The germline V gene encodes CDR1 MNHEY and CDR2 SVGEGT.